A single T cell receptor beta chain is shown here with its context. The sample comes from a study of CD8 T cells in Susac syndrome. When the RNA was reverse transcribed, random hexamers were used with an input of about 0.5 to 1 ug. TCRdb fed the immunoSEQ multiplex PCR reads into MiXCR, producing one record per CDR3 protein. The sample yields approximately 200,000 distinct CDR3 sequences, more than 90% seen once. The germline CDR1 and CDR2 sequences are SQVTM and ANQGSEA. Trimming took 4 bases from V and 3 from J, leaving 13 bases between them. The CDR3 extends over 14 amino acids. The sequencing input was CD4+ T cells from PBMCs. This clonotype originated in a human donor with multiple sclerosis. V usage is TRBV29-1 and J usage is TRBJ2-1; no definite D call. In DNA, the CDR3 is TGCAGCGTTGGATCCTCCGGCGGCTACAATGAGCAGTTCTTC. This gives the protein CSVGSSGGYNEQFF.